This is a list of T cell receptor beta chains from one sample in a study of T cell repertoires in cytomegalovirus infection. A single record per CDR3 protein comes from TCRdb applying MiXCR to the reads. The sample includes approximately 500,000 distinct CDR3 sequences, around 27% of them seen just once. The sequencing sample was made of PBMCs. Receptors originate from a human donor in good health (CMV status not recorded). Some clones in this sample may be carry-over from other donors' samples. Both conserved end residues are trimmed from each CDR3.

ASSYVRGGETQY	TRBV6-2/TRBV6-3	TRBJ2-5
ASSQRRDREETQY	TRBV3-1	TRBJ2-5
ASSLGTRTPSNEQF	TRBV12-3/TRBV12-4	TRBJ2-1
ASNVAGVGTGELF	TRBV28	TRBJ2-2
ASSQETGTGKRYGYT	TRBV4-3	TRBJ1-2
ASSPAPKTGELF	TRBV5-1	TRBJ2-2
ASSLDMYHYGYT	TRBV5-1	TRBJ1-2
ASSQDRRGPGLEQF	TRBV4-1	TRBJ2-1
ASSRWNTEAF	TRBV19	TRBJ1-1
ASSPWTSGRINEQF	TRBV28	TRBJ2-1